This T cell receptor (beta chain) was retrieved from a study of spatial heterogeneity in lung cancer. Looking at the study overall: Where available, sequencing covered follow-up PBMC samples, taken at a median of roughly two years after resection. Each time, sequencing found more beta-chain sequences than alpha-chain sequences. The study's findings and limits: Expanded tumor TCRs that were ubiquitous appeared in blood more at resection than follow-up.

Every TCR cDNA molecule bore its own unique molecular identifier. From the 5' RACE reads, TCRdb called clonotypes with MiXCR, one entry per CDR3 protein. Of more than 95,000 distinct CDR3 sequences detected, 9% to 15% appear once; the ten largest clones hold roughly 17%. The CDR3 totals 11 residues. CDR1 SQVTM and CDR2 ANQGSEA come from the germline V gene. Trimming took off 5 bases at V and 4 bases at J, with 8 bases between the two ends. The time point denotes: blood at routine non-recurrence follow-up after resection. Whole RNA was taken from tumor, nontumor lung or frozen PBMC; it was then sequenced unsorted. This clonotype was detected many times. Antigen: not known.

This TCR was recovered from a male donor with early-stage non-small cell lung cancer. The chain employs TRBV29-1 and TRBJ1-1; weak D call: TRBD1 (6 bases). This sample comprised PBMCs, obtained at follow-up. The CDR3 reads CSVRGATEAFF. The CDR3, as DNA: TGCAGCGTTAGGGGGGCCACTGAAGCTTTCTTT.